This T cell receptor (beta chain) was captured by sequencing in a study of blood T cell repertoires in COVID-19. Study-level background: Specimens from acute and convalescent COVID-19 originated in the United States, Italy and Spain. The cDNA or gDNA used as material had been derived from T cells, B-cell-depleted T cells, or PBMCs.

Germline V gene data show CDR1 as SGHRS and CDR2 as YFSETQ. V dropped 5 bases and J dropped 2; count of bases not matched to a gene: 9. The CDR3 is made up of 15 amino acids. In the study's own analysis: By means of reference gene primer amplification, nucleated cell counts were estimated. Clones were sequenced by immunoSEQ multiplex PCR, and TCRdb holds only the in-frame ones, with some missing. V and J calls and clone size are given by that table; D and trimming were obtained from the DNA. The data show roughly 67,000 clones, around 84% seen once. The table lists this clone with a count of one. The TCR originated in a man aged 50 or older with acute or convalescent COVID-19. The rearrangement joins TRBV5-1 to TRBJ2-7; TRBD1 matches 8 bases. Sample: peripheral blood. The CDR3 spells CASRAEPTGAYEQYF. As DNA, the CDR3 is TGCGCCAGCAGAGCCGAGCCGACAGGGGCCTACGAGCAGTACTTC.